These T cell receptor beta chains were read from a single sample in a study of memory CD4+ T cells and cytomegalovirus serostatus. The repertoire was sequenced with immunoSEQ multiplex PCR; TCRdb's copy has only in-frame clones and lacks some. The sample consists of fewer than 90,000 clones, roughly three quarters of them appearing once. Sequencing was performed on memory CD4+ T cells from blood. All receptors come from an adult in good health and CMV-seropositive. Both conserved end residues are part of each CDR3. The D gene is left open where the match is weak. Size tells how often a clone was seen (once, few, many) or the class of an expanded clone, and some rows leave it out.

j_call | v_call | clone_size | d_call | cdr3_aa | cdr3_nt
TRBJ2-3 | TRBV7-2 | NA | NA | CASSLGPSTDTQYF | TGTGCCAGCAGCTTAGGGCCTAGCACAGATACGCAGTATTTT
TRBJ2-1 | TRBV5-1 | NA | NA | CASSLNGPSYNEQFF | TGCGCCAGCAGCTTGAATGGGCCGTCCTACAATGAGCAGTTCTTC
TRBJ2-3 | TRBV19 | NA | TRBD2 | CASSYASGGFTDTQYF | TGTGCCAGTAGCTACGCTAGCGGGGGTTTCACAGATACGCAGTATTTT
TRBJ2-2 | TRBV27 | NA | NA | CATAAATGELFF | TGTGCCACTGCTGCGGCCACCGGGGAGCTGTTTTTT
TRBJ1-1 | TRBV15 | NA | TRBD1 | CATSRGPGGTEAFF | TGTGCCACCAGCAGAGGTCCAGGGGGCACTGAAGCTTTCTTT
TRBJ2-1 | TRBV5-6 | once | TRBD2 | CASSPRSGSSYNEQFF | TGTGCCAGCAGCCCACGTAGCGGGAGTTCCTACAATGAGCAGTTCTTC
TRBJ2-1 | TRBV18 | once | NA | CASSPASSSYNEQFF | TGTGCCAGCTCACCAGCGTCTAGCTCCTACAATGAGCAGTTCTTC
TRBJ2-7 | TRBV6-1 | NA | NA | CASDLTGYEQYF | TGTGCCAGCGACTTGACGGGCTACGAGCAGTACTTC
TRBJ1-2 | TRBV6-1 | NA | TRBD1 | CASSLEGQGVYGYTF | TGTGCCAGCAGCCTCGAGGGACAGGGGGTCTATGGCTACACCTTC
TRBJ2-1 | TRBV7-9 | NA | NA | CASSFIPGEHEQFF | TGTGCCAGCAGCTTTATCCCCGGGGAGCATGAGCAGTTCTTC
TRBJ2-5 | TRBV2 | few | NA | CASSESWGETQYF | TGTGCCAGCAGTGAATCCTGGGGGGAGACCCAGTACTTC
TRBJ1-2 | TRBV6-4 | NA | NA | CASSEPGGYGYTF | TGTGCCAGCAGTGAGCCAGGAGGATATGGCTACACCTTC
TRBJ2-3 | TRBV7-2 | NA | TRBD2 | CASSNGLAGVADTQYF | TGTGCCAGCAGCAACGGACTAGCGGGAGTGGCAGATACGCAGTATTTT
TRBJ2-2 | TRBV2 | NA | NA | CASSAQGLGTGELFF | TGTGCCAGCAGTGCACAGGGCCTGGGCACCGGGGAGCTGTTTTTT
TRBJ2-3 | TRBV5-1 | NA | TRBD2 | CASSLTTSGITDTQYF | TGCGCCAGCAGCTTAACGACTAGCGGGATCACAGATACGCAGTATTTT
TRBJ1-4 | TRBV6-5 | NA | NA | CASSTSTAQLRELFF | NA
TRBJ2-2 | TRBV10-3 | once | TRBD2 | CAISYAGGGDTGELFF | TGTGCCATCAGTTACGCGGGGGGAGGGGACACCGGGGAGCTGTTTTTT
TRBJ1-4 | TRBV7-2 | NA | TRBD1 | CASSPEQGAYEKLFF | TGTGCCAGCAGCCCCGAACAGGGGGCCTACGAAAAACTGTTTTTT
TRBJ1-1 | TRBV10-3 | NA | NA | CAISPGRSNTEAFF | TGTGCCATCAGTCCGGGACGGAGTAACACTGAAGCTTTCTTT
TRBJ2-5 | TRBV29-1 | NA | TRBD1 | CSAPPDRGAQETQYF | TGCAGCGCACCCCCGGACAGGGGGGCCCAAGAGACCCAGTACTTC
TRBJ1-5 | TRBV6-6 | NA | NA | CASSYARGAEPQHF | TGTGCCAGCAGTTACGCTAGGGGAGCTGAGCCCCAGCATTTT
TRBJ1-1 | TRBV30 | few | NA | CAWSADILRRAFF | TGTGCCTGGAGTGCCGATATCCTTAGAAGAGCTTTCTTT
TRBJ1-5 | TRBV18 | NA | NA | CASSPVAAVTNQPQHF | TGTGCCAGCTCACCAGTGGCAGCGGTCACCAATCAGCCCCAGCATTTT
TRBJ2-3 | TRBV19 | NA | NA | CASISEGDTQYF | TGTGCCAGTATTTCGGAGGGGGATACGCAGTATTTT
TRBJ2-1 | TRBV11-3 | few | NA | CASSLGPGTYNEQFF | TGTGCCAGCAGCTTAGGTCCAGGGACATACAATGAGCAGTTCTTC
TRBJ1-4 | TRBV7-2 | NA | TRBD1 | CASSLWTGDEKLFF | TGTGCCAGCAGCTTATGGACAGGGGATGAAAAACTGTTTTTT
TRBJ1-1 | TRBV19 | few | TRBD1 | CASSIERGQVLNTEAFF | TGTGCCAGTAGTATTGAGAGGGGGCAGGTGTTGAACACTGAAGCTTTCTTT
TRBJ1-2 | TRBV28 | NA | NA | CASRDFYGYTF | TGTGCCAGCAGGGACTTCTATGGCTACACCTTC
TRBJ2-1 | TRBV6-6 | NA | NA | CASSYEGGPYNEQFF | TGTGCCAGCAGTTACGAGGGGGGCCCCTATAATGAGCAGTTCTTC
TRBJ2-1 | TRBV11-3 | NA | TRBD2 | CASSSLYSTSGRSLGNEQFF | TGTGCCAGCAGCTCCCTCTATTCGACTAGCGGGAGGTCACTAGGGAATGAGCAGTTCTTC
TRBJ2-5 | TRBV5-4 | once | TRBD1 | CASSGGQGRETQYF | TGTGCCAGCAGCGGGGGACAGGGCCGAGAGACCCAGTACTTC
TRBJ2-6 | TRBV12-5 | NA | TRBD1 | CASGPPTGNGANVLTF | TGTGCTAGTGGGCCCCCGACAGGGAACGGGGCCAACGTCCTGACTTTC
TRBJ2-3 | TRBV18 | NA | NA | CASSLTDRAEVADTQYF | TGTGCCAGCTCACTAACCGACCGGGCGGAAGTAGCAGATACGCAGTATTTT
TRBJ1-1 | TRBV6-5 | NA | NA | CASSYVGNTNTEAFF | TGTGCCAGCAGTTACGTGGGGAATACGAACACTGAAGCTTTCTTT
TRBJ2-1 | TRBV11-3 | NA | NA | CASSLQALYNEQFF | TGTGCCAGCAGCTTACAGGCACTCTACAATGAGCAGTTCTTC
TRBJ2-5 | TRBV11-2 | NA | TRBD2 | CASSAQAGGWTQYF | TGTGCCAGCAGCGCCCAAGCGGGGGGGTGGACCCAGTACTTC
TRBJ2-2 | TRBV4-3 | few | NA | CASSQDFSENTGELFF | TGCGCCAGCAGCCAAGATTTTAGCGAAAACACCGGGGAGCTGTTTTTT
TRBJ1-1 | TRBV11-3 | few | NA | CASRAGNTEAFF | TGTGCCAGCAGAGCAGGGAACACTGAAGCTTTCTTT
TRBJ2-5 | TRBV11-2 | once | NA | CASSLGPGSGETQYF | TGTGCCAGCAGCTTAGGGCCAGGGTCGGGAGAGACCCAGTACTTC
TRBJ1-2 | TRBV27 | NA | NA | CASSLSRVNYGYTF | TGTGCCAGCAGTTTATCACGGGTTAACTATGGCTACACCTTC
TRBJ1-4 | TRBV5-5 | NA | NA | CASSLGINEKLFF | TGTGCCAGCAGCTTGGGGATTAATGAAAAACTGTTTTTT
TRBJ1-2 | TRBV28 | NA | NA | CASSLSPVTNYGYTF | TGTGCCAGCAGTTTATCCCCGGTGACTAACTATGGCTACACCTTC
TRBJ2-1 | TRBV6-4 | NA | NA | CASSPSGSSGVYNEQFF | TGTGCCAGCAGCCCCTCCGGGAGTAGCGGAGTTTACAATGAGCAGTTCTTC
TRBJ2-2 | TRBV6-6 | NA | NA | CASRVRGADTGELFF | TGTGCCAGCAGGGTACGGGGGGCAGACACCGGGGAGCTGTTTTTT
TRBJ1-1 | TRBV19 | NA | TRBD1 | CASLDRGQRNTEAFF | TGTGCCAGTCTTGACAGGGGGCAGCGGAACACTGAAGCTTTCTTT
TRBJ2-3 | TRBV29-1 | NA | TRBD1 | CSASDRVDADTQYF | TGCAGCGCTTCGGACAGGGTAGACGCAGATACGCAGTATTTT
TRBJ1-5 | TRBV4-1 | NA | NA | CASSPLGQGRTYSNQPQHF | TGCGCCAGCAGCCCACTCGGGCAGGGGAGAACTTATAGCAATCAGCCCCAGCATTTT
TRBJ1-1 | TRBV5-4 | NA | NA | CASSQSNRVNTEAFF | TGTGCCAGCAGCCAATCCAACAGGGTGAACACTGAAGCTTTCTTT
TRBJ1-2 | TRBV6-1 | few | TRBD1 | CASSDRKGASYGYTF | TGTGCCAGCAGTGATAGGAAGGGGGCCAGCTATGGCTACACCTTC
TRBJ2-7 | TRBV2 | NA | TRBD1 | CASSEGQGSYEQYF | TGTGCCAGCAGTGAAGGACAGGGCTCCTACGAGCAGTACTTC
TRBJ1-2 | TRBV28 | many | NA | CASSSPLTGKGYTF | TGTGCCAGCAGTTCTCCACTAACGGGGAAGGGCTACACCTTC
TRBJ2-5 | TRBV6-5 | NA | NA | CASSYSGRDQETQYF | TGTGCCAGCAGTTACTCGGGCAGAGACCAAGAGACCCAGTACTTC
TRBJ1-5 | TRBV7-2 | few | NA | CASSRRGNSNQPQHF | TGTGCCAGCAGCCGACGGGGCAATAGCAATCAGCCCCAGCATTTT
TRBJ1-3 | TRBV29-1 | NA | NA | CSVEEGFSGNTIYF | TGCAGCGTTGAAGAAGGCTTTTCTGGAAACACCATATATTTT
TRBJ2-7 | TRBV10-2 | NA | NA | CASRDSELLYEQYF | TGCGCCAGCAGGGATAGTGAGCTCCTTTACGAGCAGTACTTC
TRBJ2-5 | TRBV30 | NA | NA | CAWSVRGGYQETQYF | TGTGCCTGGAGTGTACGTGGCGGGTACCAAGAGACCCAGTACTTC
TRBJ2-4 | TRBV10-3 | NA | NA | CAISTGNIQYF | TGTGCCATCAGTACGGGGAACATTCAGTACTTC
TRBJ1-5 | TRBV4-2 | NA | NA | CASSQDRDQPQHF | TGTGCCAGCAGCCAAGACAGGGATCAGCCCCAGCATTTT
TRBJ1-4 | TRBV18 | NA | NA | CASSLDQGMEEKLFF | TGTGCCAGCTCACTAGACCAGGGCATGGAGGAAAAACTGTTTTTT